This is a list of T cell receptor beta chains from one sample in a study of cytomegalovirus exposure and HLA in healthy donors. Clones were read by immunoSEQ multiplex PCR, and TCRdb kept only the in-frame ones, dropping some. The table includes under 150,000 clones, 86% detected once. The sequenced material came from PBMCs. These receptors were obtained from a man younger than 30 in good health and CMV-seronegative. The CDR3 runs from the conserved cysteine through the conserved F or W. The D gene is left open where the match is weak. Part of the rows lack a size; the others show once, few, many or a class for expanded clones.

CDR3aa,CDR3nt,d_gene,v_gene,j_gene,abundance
CASSSPTDTQYF,TGTGCCAGCAGTAGCCCCACAGATACGCAGTATTTT,NA,TRBV28,TRBJ2-3,NA
CASSLGQGGYEQYF,TGTGCCAGCAGCTTAGGGCAGGGGGGCTACGAGCAGTACTTC,NA,TRBV7-8,TRBJ2-7,NA
CASMEQSNTDTQYF,TGTGCCAGCATGGAACAGAGCAACACAGATACGCAGTATTTT,NA,TRBV2,TRBJ2-3,NA
CASSRLELLGYSYNEQFF,TGTGCCAGCAGCCGACTAGAATTGTTGGGTTACTCCTACAATGAGCAGTTCTTC,NA,TRBV11-2,TRBJ2-1,NA
CASSPGSNEKLFF,TGTGCCAGCAGCCCCGGGTCTAATGAAAAACTGTTTTTT,NA,TRBV7-9,TRBJ1-4,NA
CASSPPSRHMNTEAFF,TGTGCCAGCTCACCACCATCCCGACATATGAACACTGAAGCTTTCTTT,NA,TRBV18,TRBJ1-1,few
CASRLAGGPWEQFF,TGTGCCAGCAGGCTAGCGGGAGGGCCTTGGGAGCAGTTCTTC,TRBD2,TRBV5-4,TRBJ2-1,NA
CATSPRGSSYEQYF,TGTGCCACCAGCCCCAGGGGAAGCTCCTACGAGCAGTACTTC,NA,TRBV15,TRBJ2-7,once
CASSPGSFYGYTF,TGTGCCAGCAGCCCCGGGTCCTTCTATGGCTACACCTTC,NA,TRBV7-6,TRBJ1-2,NA
CATKIFRGRSYGYTF,TGTGCCACCAAGATTTTCAGGGGGCGCAGCTATGGCTACACCTTC,TRBD1,TRBV2,TRBJ1-2,NA
CASSLLLAGLNEQFF,TGTGCCAGCAGTTTGTTACTAGCGGGCCTTAATGAGCAGTTCTTC,TRBD2,TRBV28,TRBJ2-1,NA
CASSYGGNSNQPQHF,TGTGCCAGCAGTTACGGGGGGAATAGCAATCAGCCCCAGCATTTT,NA,TRBV6-6,TRBJ1-5,NA
CASSLSGTGYEQYF,TGTGCCAGCAGTTTATCGGGGACAGGGTACGAGCAGTACTTC,TRBD1,TRBV27,TRBJ2-7,NA
CASSLRIGQKAEAFF,TGTGCCAGCAGTCTCCGTATTGGACAAAAAGCTGAAGCTTTCTTT,NA,TRBV6-1,TRBJ1-1,NA
CASNGLGMNTEAFF,TGTGCCAGTAACGGGTTGGGTATGAACACTGAAGCTTTCTTT,NA,TRBV19,TRBJ1-1,NA
CASSPGGFVEQYF,TGTGCCAGCTCACCAGGGGGCTTCGTTGAGCAGTACTTC,NA,TRBV18,TRBJ2-7,NA
CASSTGSNQPQHF,TGTGCCAGCTCCACAGGAAGCAATCAGCCCCAGCATTTT,NA,TRBV19,TRBJ1-5,NA
CASSHFEGINEQYF,TGTGCCAGCAGCCATTTTGAGGGTATCAACGAGCAGTACTTC,NA,TRBV16,TRBJ2-7,NA
CASSIGTGTYEQYF,TGTGCCAGTAGTATTGGAACGGGGACCTACGAGCAGTACTTC,NA,TRBV19,TRBJ2-7,NA
CASSLVQGANEKLFF,TGTGCCAGCAGCTTAGTACAGGGAGCTAATGAAAAACTGTTTTTT,NA,TRBV7-9,TRBJ1-4,NA
CASSVRVAETQYF,TGTGCCAGCAGTGTCAGGGTAGCAGAGACCCAGTACTTC,NA,TRBV6-1,TRBJ2-5,NA
CASSSVLGQFF,TGTGCCAGCAGCTCGGTCCTTGGGCAGTTCTTC,NA,TRBV7-9,TRBJ2-1,few
CASSWTGAGETQYF,TGTGCCAGCAGTTGGACAGGCGCAGGAGAGACCCAGTACTTC,TRBD1,TRBV11-3,TRBJ2-5,NA
CASSEEGSNPGYGYTF,TGTGCCAGCAGTGAAGAAGGTTCTAACCCGGGCTATGGCTACACCTTC,NA,TRBV6-1,TRBJ1-2,many
CASSTQGDLYGYTF,TGCGCCAGCAGCACACAGGGGGATCTCTATGGCTACACCTTC,TRBD1,TRBV5-1,TRBJ1-2,few
CASSEGALSVQFF,TGTGCCAGCAGTGAAGGGGCCCTGTCCGTGCAGTTCTTC,NA,TRBV6-1,TRBJ2-1,few
CASSGAPSTGDLYGYTF,TGTGCCAGCAGTGGAGCCCCTTCTACAGGGGACCTCTATGGCTACACCTTC,TRBD1,TRBV2,TRBJ1-2,NA
CASSRLGLAGGTREQFF,TGTGCCAGCAGCCGCCTGGGACTAGCGGGGGGCACGCGTGAGCAGTTCTTC,TRBD2,TRBV5-4,TRBJ2-1,NA
CASRTDRESRKGQPQHF,TGTGCCAGCAGAACCGACAGGGAGAGTCGGAAGGGTCAGCCCCAGCATTTT,TRBD1,TRBV28,TRBJ1-5,few
CASSVQTENNEQFF,TGCGCCAGCAGCGTTCAGACAGAGAACAATGAGCAGTTCTTC,NA,TRBV5-1,TRBJ2-1,NA
CASSEGAHRDTGNQPQHF,TGTGCCAGCAGTGAAGGGGCTCACCGGGACACGGGGAATCAGCCCCAGCATTTT,NA,TRBV6-1,TRBJ1-5,NA
CASRQGRIVNEQFF,TGTGCCAGCAGGCAGGGCAGGATCGTCAATGAGCAGTTCTTC,NA,TRBV7-2,TRBJ2-1,NA
CASGPEQGAPGTGELFF,TGTGCTAGTGGCCCCGAACAGGGGGCCCCGGGGACCGGGGAGCTGTTTTTT,TRBD1,TRBV12-5,TRBJ2-2,NA
CASTGTGRNYGYTF,TGTGCCAGCACCGGGACAGGGAGAAACTATGGCTACACCTTC,TRBD1,TRBV5-6,TRBJ1-2,few
CASRWDRLAEQYF,TGTGCCAGTAGGTGGGACAGGTTAGCCGAGCAGTACTTC,TRBD1,TRBV2,TRBJ2-7,few
CASSLPDRGTEAFF,TGCGCCAGCAGCCTCCCGGACAGGGGAACTGAAGCTTTCTTT,TRBD1,TRBV5-1,TRBJ1-1,NA
CASSEALRGQGITAF,TGTGCCAGCAGTGAAGCGCTTCGGGGACAGGGGATTACCGCCTTC,TRBD1,TRBV2,TRBJ1-2,NA
CASSQDDRGHEQYF,TGCGCCAGCAGCCAAGATGACCGAGGGCACGAGCAGTACTTC,NA,TRBV4-1,TRBJ2-7,NA
CASSLPDRVYEQYF,TGTGCCAGCAGCTTGCCGGACAGGGTCTACGAGCAGTACTTC,TRBD1,TRBV5-8,TRBJ2-7,NA
CASQLAGVNEQFF,TGTGCCAGCCAGCTAGCGGGAGTCAATGAGCAGTTCTTC,TRBD2,TRBV7-9,TRBJ2-1,once
CASSFAGTGGNNEQFF,TGTGCCAGCAGCTTTGCCGGGACAGGGGGCAACAATGAGCAGTTCTTC,TRBD1,TRBV7-6,TRBJ2-1,NA